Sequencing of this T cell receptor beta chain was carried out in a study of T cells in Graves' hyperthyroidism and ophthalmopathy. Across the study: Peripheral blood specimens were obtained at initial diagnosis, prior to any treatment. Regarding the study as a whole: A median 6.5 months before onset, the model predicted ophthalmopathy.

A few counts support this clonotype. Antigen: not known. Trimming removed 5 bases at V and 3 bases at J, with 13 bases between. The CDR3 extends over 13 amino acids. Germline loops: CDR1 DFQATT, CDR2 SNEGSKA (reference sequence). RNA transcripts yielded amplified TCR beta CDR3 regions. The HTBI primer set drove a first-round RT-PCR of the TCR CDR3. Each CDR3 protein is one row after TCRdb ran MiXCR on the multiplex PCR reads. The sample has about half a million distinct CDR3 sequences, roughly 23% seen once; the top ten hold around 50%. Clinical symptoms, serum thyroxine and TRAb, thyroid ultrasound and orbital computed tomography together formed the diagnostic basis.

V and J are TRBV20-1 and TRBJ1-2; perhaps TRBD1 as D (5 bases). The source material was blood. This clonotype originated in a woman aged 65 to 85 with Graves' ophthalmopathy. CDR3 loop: CSAVGGRDYGYTF. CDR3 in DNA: TGCAGTGCTGTGGGAGGCAGGGACTATGGCTACACCTTC.